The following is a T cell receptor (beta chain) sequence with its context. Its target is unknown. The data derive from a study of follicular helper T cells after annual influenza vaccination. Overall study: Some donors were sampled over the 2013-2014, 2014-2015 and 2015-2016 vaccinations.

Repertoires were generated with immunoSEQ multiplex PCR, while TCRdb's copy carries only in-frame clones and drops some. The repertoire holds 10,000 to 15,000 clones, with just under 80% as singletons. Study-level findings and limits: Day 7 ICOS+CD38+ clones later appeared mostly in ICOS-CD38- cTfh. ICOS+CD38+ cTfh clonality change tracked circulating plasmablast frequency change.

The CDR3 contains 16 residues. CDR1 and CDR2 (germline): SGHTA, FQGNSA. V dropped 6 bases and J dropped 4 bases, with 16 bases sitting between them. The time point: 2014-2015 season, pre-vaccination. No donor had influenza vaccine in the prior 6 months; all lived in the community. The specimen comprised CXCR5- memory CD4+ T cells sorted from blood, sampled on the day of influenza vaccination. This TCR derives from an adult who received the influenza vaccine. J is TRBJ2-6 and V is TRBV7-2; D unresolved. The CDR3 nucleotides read TGTGCCAGCAGTTATGCCTCGGCCCCCGGGGCCAACGTCCTGACTTTC. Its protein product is CASSYASAPGANVLTF.